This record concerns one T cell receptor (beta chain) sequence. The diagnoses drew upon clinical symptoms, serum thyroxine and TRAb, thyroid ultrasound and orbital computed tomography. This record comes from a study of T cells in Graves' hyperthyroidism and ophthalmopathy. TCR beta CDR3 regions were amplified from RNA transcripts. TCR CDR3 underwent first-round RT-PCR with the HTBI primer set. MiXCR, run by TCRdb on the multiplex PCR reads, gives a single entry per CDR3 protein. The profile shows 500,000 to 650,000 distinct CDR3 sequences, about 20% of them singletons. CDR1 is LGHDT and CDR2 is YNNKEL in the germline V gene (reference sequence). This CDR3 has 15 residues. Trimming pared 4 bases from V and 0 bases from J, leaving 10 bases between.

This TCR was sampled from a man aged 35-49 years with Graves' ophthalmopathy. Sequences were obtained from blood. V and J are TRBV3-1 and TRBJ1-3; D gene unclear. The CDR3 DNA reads TGTGCCAGCAGCCCCCGACGGAGCTCTGGAAACACCATATATTTT. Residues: CASSPRRSSGNTIYF.